This passage covers 31 T cell receptor beta chains from one sample sequenced in a study of shared clonotypes between healthy human individuals. Some clones are missing from TCRdb's copy, which holds only in-frame ones; the method was immunoSEQ multiplex PCR. There are about a million clones in the sample; 75% occur only once, and about 1.5% lies in the top ten. Material: memory CD4+ T cells sorted from blood. Subset here: CD45RA-negative fraction. The receptors here all came from a man younger than 35 in good health.

J is TRBJ1-1 and V is TRBV5-8; D is unclear. V was shortened by 2 bases and J by 0 bases, with 11 bases between the two germline ends. Germline V gene lookup returns CDR1 SGHTS and CDR2 YDEGEE. This CDR3 spans 15 amino acids. The CDR3 here is CASSFRDVLNTEAFF. The CDR3 DNA reads TGTGCCAGCAGCTTTCGGGATGTCTTGAACACTGAAGCTTTCTTT.

This clone was recorded only once. The V gene is TRBV6-6, the J gene TRBJ2-7; D is uncertain. Trimming left V 5 bases short and J 3 bases short, with 14 bases between. The CDR3 has 14 residues. Germline V CDR1 and CDR2: MNHNY, SVGAGI (reference sequence). CDR3 nucleotides: TGTGCCAGCAGTCCCCCCCGGGTGTACTACGAGCAGTACTTC. This encodes CASSPPRVYYEQYF.

V usage is TRBV19 and J usage is TRBJ2-2; 8 bases match TRBD1. Losses at the gene ends were 1 base for V and 2 bases for J; bases not matched to a gene: 12. This CDR3 has 19 amino acids. CDR1 is LNHDA and CDR2 is SQIVND in the germline V gene (reference sequence). CDR3 sequence: CASSIVPRGPLGNTGELFF. The CDR3, as DNA: TGTGCCAGTAGTATAGTGCCCAGGGGGCCCCTCGGCAACACCGGGGAGCTGTTTTTT.

This chain joins TRBV4-2 and TRBJ2-1; 16 nucleotides match TRBD2. Trimming cost V 4 bases and J 7 bases; bases outside gene matches: 13. Germline V gene sequence: CDR1 LGHNA, CDR2 YNFKEQ. The length of the CDR3 is 19 residues. CDR3 amino acids: CASSPRDGTSGGAGNEQFF. The CDR3 DNA is TGTGCCAGCAGCCCACGTGACGGGACTAGCGGGGGGGCCGGTAATGAGCAGTTCTTC.

V gene TRBV18 combines with J gene TRBJ1-4, with D hard to call. The CDR3 is 13 amino acids. Germline CDR1 reads KGHSH; CDR2 reads LQKENI. Trimming cost V 7 bases and J 1 base, with 7 bases left between them. The chain's CDR3 is CASFDGTNEKLFF. The CDR3 nucleotides are TGTGCCAGCTTCGATGGAACTAATGAAAAACTGTTTTTT.

This clone showed up just once. The V gene is TRBV2, the J gene TRBJ2-7; TRBD2 agrees at 7 bases. V lost 8 bases and J lost 5; bases outside the gene matches: 9. CDR3 length equals 13 residues. Germline V lookup: CDR1 SNHLY, CDR2 FYNNEI. The CDR3 bases are TGTGCCAGCGGTGGCGGGAGTACTAACGAGCAGTACTTC. It translates to CASGGGSTNEQYF.

J is TRBJ2-2 and V is TRBV9, with D hard to call. The V and J ends lost 4 bases and 3 bases respectively, with 10 bases between them. In germline, CDR1 is SGDLS, CDR2 YYNGEE. This CDR3 comprises 14 residues. The CDR3 spells CASSLRAYTGELFF. As DNA, the CDR3 is TGTGCCAGCAGCCTAAGGGCCTACACCGGGGAGCTGTTTTTT.

This clone has a handful of counts. This chain joins TRBV5-6 and TRBJ1-3; no firm D call. CDR1 is SGHDT, CDR2 YYEEEE, per germline. V lost 4 bases and J 0 bases, leaving 11 bases between the germline ends. The CDR3 covers 15 residues. The CDR3 loop reads CASSVRALSGNTIYF. DNA of the CDR3: TGTGCCAGCAGCGTCCGGGCCCTCTCTGGAAACACCATATATTTT.

With regard to this clone: This sample includes further DNA sequences coding for the same CDR3. V gene TRBV7-9 combines with J gene TRBJ1-1, with TRBD1 matching 7 bases. The germline V gene encodes CDR1 SEHNR and CDR2 FQNEAQ (reference sequence). V trimming: 1 base; J trimming: 2 bases; junction bases outside the gene matches: 1. The CDR3 totals 14 residues. DNA for the CDR3: TGTGCCAGCAGCTTAGGACAGGGAAACACTGAAGCTTTCTTT. This gives the protein CASSLGQGNTEAFF.

The gene calls are TRBV10-3 and TRBJ1-1, with a possible D match to TRBD1 (5 bases). Deletions cut 6 bases from V and 0 bases from J, with 17 bases between. The CDR3 covers 16 residues. Per the germline V gene, CDR1 is ENHRY and CDR2 is SYGVKD. CDR3 protein: CAIRGGGASMNTEAFF. CDR3 nucleotide sequence: TGTGCCATCAGGGGGGGAGGGGCCTCCATGAACACTGAAGCTTTCTTT.

This chain connects TRBV2 to TRBJ2-3; 13 bases align to TRBD2. Losses at the gene ends were 4 bases for V and 0 bases for J; bases not matched to a gene: 7. CDR3 length: 18 amino acids. Germline lookup yields CDR1 SNHLY and CDR2 FYNNEI. The CDR3 coding sequence is TGTGCCAGCAGTGGGGGACTAGCGGGGCTCACTAGCACAGATACGCAGTATTTT. The encoded protein is CASSGGLAGLTSTDTQYF.

In this sample, this clone turned up once. The chain is built from TRBV2 and TRBJ2-3; 9 bases map to TRBD1. This CDR3 comprises 14 residues. In germline, CDR1 is SNHLY, CDR2 FYNNEI. J lost 3 bases, V lost 5 bases, and 3 bases had no gene match. The chain's CDR3 is CASSIQGATDTQYF. The CDR3 region has the DNA TGTGCCAGCAGTATACAGGGGGCTACAGATACGCAGTATTTT.

The gene calls are TRBV12-1 and TRBJ2-2; no check of the table's D call, TRBD2, against the DNA was made. TRBV12-1 is a listed pseudogene. CDR3 length: 16 amino acids. Here the CDR3 DNA reads TGTGCCAGCAGCCCAAAGACTAGCGGGAGTCCCGGGGAGCTGTTTTTT. As protein: CASSPKTSGSPGELFF.

V and J are TRBV19 and TRBJ2-7; D unresolved. V lost 6 bases to trimming and J lost 0 bases, with 12 bases between them. CDR3 length equals 14 residues. Germline V CDR1 and CDR2: LNHDA, SQIVND (reference sequence). The CDR3 reads CASSPYTYSYEQYF. The CDR3 DNA sequence: TGTGCCAGTAGCCCTTACACCTACTCCTACGAGCAGTACTTC.

This chain connects TRBV9 to TRBJ1-6; 8 bases align to TRBD1. From germline, CDR1 is SGDLS and CDR2 YYNGEE. The V gene end was trimmed by 4 bases and the J gene end by 10 bases; junction bases not matched to a gene: 7. The CDR3 totals 14 residues. The CDR3 DNA sequence: TGTGCCAGCAGCCCTCTAGGACAGGGCTCACCCCTCCACTTT. Encoded protein: CASSPLGQGSPLHF.

About this clone itself: Other DNA sequences in the sample encode the same CDR3. This chain links TRBV5-1 with TRBJ2-5; no definite D call. V was cut by 1 base and J by 4 bases, with 2 bases left in between. The germline V gene has CDR1 SGHRS and CDR2 YFSETQ. The CDR3 has 11 amino acids. The CDR3 sequence is CASSLLETQYF. In DNA form, the CDR3 reads TGCGCCAGCAGCTTGTTAGAGACCCAGTACTTC.

The J gene is TRBJ2-1, the V gene TRBV7-2; D gene uncertain. V lost 5 bases, J lost 0 bases, and 14 bases lay in between. The CDR3 sequence is 16 residues long. Germline CDR1 SGHTA, CDR2 FQGNSA. DNA of the CDR3: TGTGCCAGCAGCCACGGGCTCCTGACCTCCTACAATGAGCAGTTCTTC. Its protein is CASSHGLLTSYNEQFF. The complete variable domain, with remaining parts taken from reference TRBV7-2 and TRBJ2-1, reads GAGVSQSPSNKVTEKGKDVELRCDPISGHTALYWYRQSLGQGLEFLIYFQGNSAPDKSGLPSDRFSAERTGGSVSTLTIQRTQQEDSAVYLCASSHGLLTSYNEQFFGPGTRLTVL.

The V gene is TRBV11-2, the J gene TRBJ1-6; unclear D gene. CDR1 and CDR2 (germline): SGHAT, FQNNGV. The CDR3 is made up of 13 amino acids. V was pared by 5 bases and J by 9 bases, with 11 bases between. The CDR3 region is CASSPLGFSPLHF. DNA of the CDR3: TGTGCCAGCAGCCCCTTGGGGTTTTCACCCCTCCACTTT.

Worth noting for this clone: Within the sample, other DNA sequences also encode this same CDR3. V and J are TRBV6-5 and TRBJ2-7; TRBD1 might be the D (6 bases). The CDR3 spans 14 residues. Germline V gene lookup returns CDR1 MNHEY and CDR2 SVGAGI. The ends were cut back, 0 bases at V and 4 bases at J, with 10 bases in the middle. CDR3 region: CASSYSGQPYEQYF. DNA of the CDR3: TGTGCCAGCAGTTACTCCGGACAGCCATACGAGCAGTACTTC.

The genes are TRBV7-8 and TRBJ2-1, with 8 bases that match TRBD2. The CDR3 is made up of 15 amino acids. Germline CDR1 and CDR2: SGHVS and FQNEAQ. With V trimmed by 2 bases and J by 6 bases, 6 bases remained unmatched. The CDR3 sequence is CASSLLREVSNEQFF. The CDR3 DNA follows: TGTGCCAGCAGCTTATTGCGGGAGGTGAGCAATGAGCAGTTCTTC.

Here the CDR3 reads CASSLDPNTEAFF. In nucleotides, the CDR3 is TGTGCCAGCAGCCTCGACCCGAACACTGAAGCTTTCTTT. V and J are TRBV14 and TRBJ1-1; no definite D call. Trimming stripped 4 bases from V and 1 base from J, with 7 bases between. CDR3 length: 13 residues. Germline lookup yields CDR1 SGHDN and CDR2 FVKESK.

The V and J genes are TRBV7-2 and TRBJ2-3; TRBD1 matches 8 bases. In germline, CDR1 is SGHTA, CDR2 FQGNSA. The CDR3 totals 15 residues. V lost 5 bases to trimming and J lost 2 bases; unmatched junction nucleotides: 6. The CDR3 DNA follows: TGTGCCAGCAGCCGGCAGGGGGCAAACACAGATACGCAGTATTTT. As protein: CASSRQGANTDTQYF.

This clone has a single count. The rearrangement uses TRBV7-2 and TRBJ2-5; tentatively, D is TRBD1 (5 bases). CDR1 and CDR2 from the germline V gene are SGHTA and FQGNSA. V gave up 5 bases and J gave up 4 bases, with 26 bases separating them. CDR3 length equals 18 residues. CDR3 in DNA: TGTGCCAGCAGCCCACAAGTCCGAGTGCAGGGTTCTCCAGAGACCCAGTACTTC. Translation: CASSPQVRVQGSPETQYF.

The chain links TRBV6-1 to TRBJ1-1; D call uncertain. The V and J ends lost 6 bases and 1 base respectively, with 9 bases between them. Germline CDR1 and CDR2: MNHNS and SASEGT. The CDR3 consists of 13 residues. CDR3 protein: CASRAQPNTEAFF. The CDR3 DNA follows: TGTGCCAGCAGGGCACAACCGAACACTGAAGCTTTCTTT.

The chain joins TRBV10-3 to TRBJ1-2; possible D gene TRBD1, 6 bases. The V and J ends lost 8 bases and 4 bases respectively, with 11 bases between them. Germline V CDR1 and CDR2: ENHRY, SYGVKD. The CDR3 consists of 12 residues. The CDR3 DNA sequence: TGTGCCATCCGGGACAACCGCTATGGCTACACCTTC. It encodes CAIRDNRYGYTF.

This chain joins TRBV19 and TRBJ2-5, with D possibly matching TRBD1 (6 bases). In germline, CDR1 is LNHDA, CDR2 SQIVND (reference sequence). CDR3 length equals 16 residues. Trimming removed 1 base at V and 5 bases at J, with 17 bases between. CDR3 coding DNA: TGTGCCAGTAGTATAGGCCCGTTACAGGGAAGGGAGACCCAGTACTTC. The encoded protein is CASSIGPLQGRETQYF.

The V gene is TRBV5-4, the J gene TRBJ1-1; D is unclear. Between the trimmed V and J ends, which lost 5 bases and 5 bases, there was a span of 19 bases. CDR3 size: 15 residues. The V gene's germline CDR1 is SGHNT and CDR2 YYREEE (reference sequence). The CDR3 here is CASSPRMSGETEAFF. In DNA form, the CDR3 reads TGTGCCAGCAGTCCTAGGATGTCTGGGGAAACTGAAGCTTTCTTT.

The chain is built from TRBV5-1 and TRBJ2-7; 11 nucleotides match TRBD2. V shed 4 bases and J 5 bases; nucleotides not matched to a gene: 2. Germline loops: CDR1 SGHRS, CDR2 YFSETQ. This CDR3 has 13 residues. The CDR3, as DNA: TGCGCCAGCAGCACTAGCGGGAGAGACGAGCAGTACTTC. Encoded protein: CASSTSGRDEQYF.

The chain uses TRBV5-4 and TRBJ2-5; tentatively, D is TRBD2 (6 bases). V lost 7 bases and J lost 3, with 16 bases in between. The CDR3 loop spans 14 amino acids. Germline assignment: CDR1 SGHNT and CDR2 YYREEE (reference sequence). The CDR3 loop reads CASSPGLRKETQYF. For the CDR3, the DNA is TGTGCCAGCTCCCCGGGACTGCGAAAAGAGACCCAGTACTTC.

This clone was counted a few times. The chain carries TRBV5-4 and TRBJ1-1, with D possibly TRBD1 on 5 matching bases. Germline CDR1 reads SGHNT; CDR2 reads YYREEE (reference sequence). V was clipped by 1 base and J by 4 bases, with 14 bases between them. The length of the CDR3 is 15 residues. CDR3 protein: CASSLRLTGGTEAFF. The CDR3 nucleotides are TGTGCCAGCAGCTTGCGCCTAACAGGAGGCACTGAAGCTTTCTTT.

CDR3 DNA: TGTGCCAGCAGTTTAAGGTGGCTAGTAATCGCACCCGGGGAGCTGTTTTTT. Its protein is CASSLRWLVIAPGELFF. J is TRBJ2-2 and V is TRBV27; no clear D gene. The germline CDR1 and CDR2 sequences are MNHEY and SMNVEV (reference sequence). This CDR3 has 17 amino acids. Trimming cost V 2 bases and J 6 bases, with 19 bases left between them.